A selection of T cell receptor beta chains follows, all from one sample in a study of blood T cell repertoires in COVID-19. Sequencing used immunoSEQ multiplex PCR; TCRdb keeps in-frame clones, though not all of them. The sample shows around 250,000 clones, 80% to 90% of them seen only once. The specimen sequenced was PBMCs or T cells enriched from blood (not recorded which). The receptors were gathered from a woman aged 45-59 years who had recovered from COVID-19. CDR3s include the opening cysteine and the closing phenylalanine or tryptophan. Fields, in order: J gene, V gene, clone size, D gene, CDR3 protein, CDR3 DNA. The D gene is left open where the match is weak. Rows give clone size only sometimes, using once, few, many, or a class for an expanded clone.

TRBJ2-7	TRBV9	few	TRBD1	CASSGGGGTGEYEQYF	TGTGCCAGCAGCGGTGGAGGGGGGACAGGGGAATACGAGCAGTACTTC
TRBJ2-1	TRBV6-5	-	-	CASSYGGGGNEQFF	TGTGCCAGCAGTTACGGGGGAGGCGGGAATGAGCAGTTCTTC
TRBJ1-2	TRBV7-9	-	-	CASSFRGGYTF	TGTGCCAGCAGTTTTAGGGGGGGCTACACCTTC
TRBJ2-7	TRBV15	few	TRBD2	CATSSSIGLAGVGYEQYF	TGTGCCACCAGCAGCTCAATAGGGCTAGCGGGAGTTGGATACGAGCAGTACTTC
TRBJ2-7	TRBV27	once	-	CASSLRQSTSYEQYF	TGTGCCAGCAGTTTACGACAGAGCACATCCTACGAGCAGTACTTC
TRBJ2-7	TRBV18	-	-	CASSEGQSYEQYF	TGTGCCAGCTCAGAAGGACAGTCCTACGAGCAGTACTTC
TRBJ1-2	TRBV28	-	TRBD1	CASSPEGQGQRYTF	TGTGCCAGCAGTCCCGAGGGACAGGGACAGCGCTACACCTTC
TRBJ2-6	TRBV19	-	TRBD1	CASNFWTGGRGANVLTF	TGTGCCAGTAACTTTTGGACAGGGGGGAGAGGGGCCAACGTCCTGACTTTC
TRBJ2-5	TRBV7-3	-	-	CASSSLGHKETQYF	TGTGCCAGCAGCTCCTTAGGACATAAAGAGACCCAGTACTTC
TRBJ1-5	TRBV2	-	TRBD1	CASTQGVDQPQHF	TGTGCCAGCACCCAGGGGGTAGATCAGCCCCAGCATTTT
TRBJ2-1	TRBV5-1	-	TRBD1	CASSLAQGAHNEQFF	TGCGCCAGCAGCTTGGCCCAGGGGGCGCATAATGAGCAGTTCTTC
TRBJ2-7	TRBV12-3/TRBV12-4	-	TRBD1	CASSPGQMLEQYF	TGTGCCAGCAGTCCGGGACAGATGCTCGAGCAGTACTTC
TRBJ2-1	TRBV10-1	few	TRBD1	CASSEDRGSYNEQFF	TGCGCCAGCAGTGAGGACAGGGGATCCTACAATGAGCAGTTCTTC
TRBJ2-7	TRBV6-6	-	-	CASSTRDFYEQYF	TGTGCCAGCAGTACCCGGGACTTTTACGAGCAGTACTTC
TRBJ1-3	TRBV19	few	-	CASSMRISGNTIYF	TGTGCCAGTAGTATGCGCATCTCTGGAAACACCATATATTTT
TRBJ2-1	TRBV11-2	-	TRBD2	CASSRRLAEPYNEQFF	TGTGCCAGCAGCCGTCGACTAGCGGAACCCTACAATGAGCAGTTCTTC
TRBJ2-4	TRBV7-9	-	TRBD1	CASSLDGTAQTIQYF	TGTGCCAGCAGCTTAGACGGGACAGCCCAAACCATTCAGTACTTC
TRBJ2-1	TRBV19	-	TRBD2	CASSILGLAPINEQFF	TGTGCCAGTAGTATATTGGGACTAGCTCCAATTAATGAGCAGTTCTTC
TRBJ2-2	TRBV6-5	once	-	CASGTLTNTGELFF	TGTGCCAGCGGGACACTAACGAACACCGGGGAGCTGTTTTTT
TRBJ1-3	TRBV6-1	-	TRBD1	CASSEAGTASGNTIYF	TGTGCCAGCAGTGAAGCTGGGACAGCCTCTGGAAACACCATATATTTT
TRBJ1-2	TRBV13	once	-	CASSPETGPHYGYTF	TGTGCCAGCAGCCCTGAAACAGGTCCCCACTATGGCTACACCTTC
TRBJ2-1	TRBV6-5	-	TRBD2	CASSNGASGSNEQFF	TGTGCCAGCAGCAACGGGGCTAGCGGTAGCAATGAGCAGTTCTTC